The 8 T cell receptor beta chains in this list originate from one sample, sequenced in a study of a mutant IDH1 vaccine in newly diagnosed glioma. Their antigens remain unidentified. Generated by immunoSEQ multiplex PCR, the TCRdb table keeps only in-frame clones and is missing some. The table records approximately 44,000 clones, 85% to 95% of them present only once. As for time point: week 23, last vaccination. Mutant IDH1 20-mer peptide, at 300 ug, made up each vaccine dose, with topical imiquimod. The sequenced sample was PBMCs, obtained from a glioma patient whose treatment included an IDH1 peptide vaccine. The receptor set was obtained from a man in his fifties with glioma.

The chain recombines TRBV9 with TRBJ2-7, with 14 nucleotides matching TRBD2. Germline trimming cut 4 bases from V and 2 bases from J; bases unmatched to any gene: 8. The CDR3 sequence is 17 residues long. Germline V CDR1 and CDR2: SGDLS, YYNGEE. For the CDR3, the DNA is TGTGCCAGCAGCACCTATCGGACTAGCGGGGGGACCTACGAGCAGTACTTC. Translated, it gives CASSTYRTSGGTYEQYF.

This chain joins TRBV18 and TRBJ2-2; 11 bases match TRBD1. This CDR3 has 17 amino acids. V was pared by 2 bases and J by 6 bases, with 8 bases of the junction left unmatched. The germline V gene encodes CDR1 KGHSH and CDR2 LQKENI. The CDR3 DNA is TGTGCCAGCTCACCATGGACAGGGGGCATCGGTGCCGGGGAGCTGTTTTTT. It encodes CASSPWTGGIGAGELFF.

This chain uses TRBV9 with TRBJ2-1; TRBD2 is a possible D gene (6 bases). The CDR3 runs to 17 residues. Trimming left V 2 bases short and J 1 base short, with 16 bases between. CDR1 is SGDLS, CDR2 YYNGEE, per germline. The CDR3 is CASSVRDSSRSYNEQFF. Written as DNA, the CDR3 is TGTGCCAGCAGCGTTAGGGACTCTTCCAGGTCCTACAATGAGCAGTTCTTC.

The chain carries TRBV27 and TRBJ2-1; 8 bases line up with TRBD2. This CDR3 is built from 16 residues. Germline CDR1 is MNHEY and CDR2 is SMNVEV (reference sequence). J gave up 4 bases and V 4 bases, and 9 bases lay outside the gene matches. CDR3 protein: CASSYRGGHRYNEQFF. The CDR3 DNA sequence: TGTGCCAGCAGTTACCGCGGGGGGCACAGATACAATGAGCAGTTCTTC.

V gene TRBV30 combines with J gene TRBJ1-1, with D possibly matching TRBD1 (5 bases). The CDR3 consists of 12 residues. In germline, CDR1 is GTSNPN, CDR2 SVGIG (reference sequence). Trimming removed 1 base from V and 5 bases from J, with 8 bases in between. The CDR3 sequence is CAWSGGTTEAFF. In nucleotides, the CDR3 is TGTGCCTGGAGTGGGGGGACGACTGAAGCTTTCTTT.

This clone was observed a few times. This rearrangement joins TRBV28 to TRBJ1-1, with TRBD1 matching over 9 bases. CDR1 MDHEN and CDR2 SYDVKM come from the germline V gene. Trimming cost V 6 bases and J 10 bases; bases outside gene matches: 12. The CDR3 runs 14 residues. CDR3 sequence reads: CASRYRDRALGAFF. Here the CDR3 DNA reads TGTGCCAGCAGGTACCGGGACAGGGCGTTAGGAGCTTTCTTT.

The CDR3 DNA reads TGCGCCAGCAGCTTGGCCGAGGTTAGCACAGATACGCAGTATTTT. It specifies CASSLAEVSTDTQYF. The genes are TRBV5-1 and TRBJ2-3; D not certain. V lost 0 bases and J lost 0, with 8 bases in between. Germline CDR1 reads SGHRS; CDR2 reads YFSETQ. The CDR3 covers 15 residues. The full variable domain, with the rest looked up from reference TRBV5-1 and TRBJ2-3, is KAGVTQTPRYLIKTRGQQVTLSCSPISGHRSVSWYQQTPGQGLQFLFEYFSETQRNKGNFPGRFSGRQFSNSRSEMNVSTLELGDSALYLCASSLAEVSTDTQYFGPGTRLTVL.

CDR3 residues: CASSGFLAGQPQHF. CDR3 coding DNA: TGTGCCAGCAGTGGTTTCCTGGCGGGGCAGCCCCAGCATTTT. The V gene is TRBV2, the J gene TRBJ1-5, with D unclear. Deletions cut 4 bases from V and 7 bases from J, with 14 bases between. Germline-derived CDR1 and CDR2 are SNHLY and FYNNEI. This CDR3 region has 14 residues.